These 9 T cell receptor beta chains came from one sample sequenced in a study of CD8 T cells in Susac syndrome. Random hexamers primed reverse transcription of roughly 0.5 to 1 ug RNA. MiXCR, applied by TCRdb to the immunoSEQ multiplex PCR reads, yields one record per CDR3 protein. The sample includes 150,000 to 190,000 distinct CDR3 sequences, 85% to 95% seen only once; the top ten take approximately 0.17%. Sequenced: CD4+ T cells from PBMCs. These receptors were taken from a human donor with Susac syndrome.

J is TRBJ2-1 and V is TRBV29-1, with TRBD1 identical over 7 bases. The CDR3 runs to 13 residues. The ends lost 4 bases at V and 3 bases at J; junction bases unmatched: 3. Germline CDR1 and CDR2: SQVTM and ANQGSEA. This CDR3 is CSVAGDSYNEQFF. The CDR3 nucleotides are TGCAGCGTTGCTGGGGACAGCTACAATGAGCAGTTCTTC.

V gene TRBV6-5 combines with J gene TRBJ1-1; D is unclear. The CDR3 totals 15 residues. The V gene lost 0 bases and the J gene lost 1 base, with 9 bases spanning the gap. Germline lookup yields CDR1 MNHEY and CDR2 SVGAGI. In DNA form, the CDR3 reads TGTGCCAGCAGTTACTCGAAAGGGCAGAACACTGAAGCTTTCTTT. Protein sequence: CASSYSKGQNTEAFF.

The V call is TRBV5-4, the J call TRBJ2-5, with D perhaps given as TRBD1 or TRBD2 (5 bases each). The germline CDR1 and CDR2 sequences are SGHNT and YYREEE (reference sequence). The CDR3 runs to 14 residues. V gave up 5 bases and J gave up 2 bases, with 13 bases separating them. The DNA for the CDR3 is TGTGCCAGCAGTGGGTGGGGGTCTCAAGAGACCCAGTACTTC. Encoded protein: CASSGWGSQETQYF. Combining the CDR3 with reference TRBV5-4 and TRBJ2-5 gives the whole variable domain ETGVTQSPTHLIKTRGQQVTLRCSSQSGHNTVSWYQQALGQGPQFIFQYYREEENGRGNFPPRFSGLQFPNYSSELNVNALELDDSALYLCASSGWGSQETQYFGPGTRLLVL.

V is TRBV4-1 and J is TRBJ1-1; perhaps TRBD1 as D (6 bases). Trimming took off 1 base at V and 6 bases at J, with 12 bases between the two ends. Germline-derived CDR1 and CDR2 are MGHRA and YSYEKL. CDR3 size: 14 residues. CDR3 nucleotides: TGCGCCAGCAGCCAAGCTCAGGGGTTCGCTGAAGCTTTCTTT. The encoded protein is CASSQAQGFAEAFF.

The gene calls are TRBV5-4 and TRBJ1-2, with D tentatively TRBD1 (5 bases). Germline loops: CDR1 SGHNT, CDR2 YYREEE (reference sequence). This CDR3 region has 14 residues. V was clipped by 6 bases and J by 4 bases, with 16 bases between them. The CDR3 sequence: CASTPSRGGYGYTF. CDR3 DNA: TGTGCCAGCACCCCGAGTAGGGGTGGCTATGGCTACACCTTC.

CDR3 nucleotide sequence: TGTGCCAGCGCCCGAAGCTCCTATAATTCACCCCTCCACTTT. This translates into CASARSSYNSPLHF. J is TRBJ1-6 and V is TRBV9; D is uncertain. CDR1 is SGDLS, CDR2 YYNGEE, per germline. Trimming shortened V by 7 bases and J by 0 bases, and 8 bases separated the two germline ends. This CDR3 contains 14 residues.

This chain uses TRBV5-1 with TRBJ1-2; D remains ambiguous. CDR1 SGHRS and CDR2 YFSETQ come from the germline V gene. The CDR3 has 14 amino acids. Trimming removed 4 bases from V and 8 bases from J, with 18 bases in between. CDR3 nucleotides: TGCGCCAGCAGCCCGACGGATCCGACTCGAGGCTACACCTTC. Translation: CASSPTDPTRGYTF.

The V call is TRBV19, the J call TRBJ2-3, with a possible D match to TRBD2 (5 bases). Germline values: CDR1 LNHDA, CDR2 SQIVND (reference sequence). This CDR3 has 14 residues. Trimming cost V 11 bases and J 1 base, with 16 bases left between them. The CDR3 spells CAAQSSGRTDTQYF. CDR3 DNA: TGTGCCGCGCAATCGAGCGGACGCACAGATACGCAGTATTTT.

The genes are TRBV7-2 and TRBJ1-5; D remains unclear. This CDR3 region has 14 residues. Germline loops: CDR1 SGHTA, CDR2 FQGNSA. V was trimmed by 3 bases and J by 0 bases, leaving 6 bases between them. CDR3 sequence: CASSFGRSNQPQHF. The CDR3 DNA reads as TGTGCCAGCAGCTTTGGACGTAGCAATCAGCCCCAGCATTTT.